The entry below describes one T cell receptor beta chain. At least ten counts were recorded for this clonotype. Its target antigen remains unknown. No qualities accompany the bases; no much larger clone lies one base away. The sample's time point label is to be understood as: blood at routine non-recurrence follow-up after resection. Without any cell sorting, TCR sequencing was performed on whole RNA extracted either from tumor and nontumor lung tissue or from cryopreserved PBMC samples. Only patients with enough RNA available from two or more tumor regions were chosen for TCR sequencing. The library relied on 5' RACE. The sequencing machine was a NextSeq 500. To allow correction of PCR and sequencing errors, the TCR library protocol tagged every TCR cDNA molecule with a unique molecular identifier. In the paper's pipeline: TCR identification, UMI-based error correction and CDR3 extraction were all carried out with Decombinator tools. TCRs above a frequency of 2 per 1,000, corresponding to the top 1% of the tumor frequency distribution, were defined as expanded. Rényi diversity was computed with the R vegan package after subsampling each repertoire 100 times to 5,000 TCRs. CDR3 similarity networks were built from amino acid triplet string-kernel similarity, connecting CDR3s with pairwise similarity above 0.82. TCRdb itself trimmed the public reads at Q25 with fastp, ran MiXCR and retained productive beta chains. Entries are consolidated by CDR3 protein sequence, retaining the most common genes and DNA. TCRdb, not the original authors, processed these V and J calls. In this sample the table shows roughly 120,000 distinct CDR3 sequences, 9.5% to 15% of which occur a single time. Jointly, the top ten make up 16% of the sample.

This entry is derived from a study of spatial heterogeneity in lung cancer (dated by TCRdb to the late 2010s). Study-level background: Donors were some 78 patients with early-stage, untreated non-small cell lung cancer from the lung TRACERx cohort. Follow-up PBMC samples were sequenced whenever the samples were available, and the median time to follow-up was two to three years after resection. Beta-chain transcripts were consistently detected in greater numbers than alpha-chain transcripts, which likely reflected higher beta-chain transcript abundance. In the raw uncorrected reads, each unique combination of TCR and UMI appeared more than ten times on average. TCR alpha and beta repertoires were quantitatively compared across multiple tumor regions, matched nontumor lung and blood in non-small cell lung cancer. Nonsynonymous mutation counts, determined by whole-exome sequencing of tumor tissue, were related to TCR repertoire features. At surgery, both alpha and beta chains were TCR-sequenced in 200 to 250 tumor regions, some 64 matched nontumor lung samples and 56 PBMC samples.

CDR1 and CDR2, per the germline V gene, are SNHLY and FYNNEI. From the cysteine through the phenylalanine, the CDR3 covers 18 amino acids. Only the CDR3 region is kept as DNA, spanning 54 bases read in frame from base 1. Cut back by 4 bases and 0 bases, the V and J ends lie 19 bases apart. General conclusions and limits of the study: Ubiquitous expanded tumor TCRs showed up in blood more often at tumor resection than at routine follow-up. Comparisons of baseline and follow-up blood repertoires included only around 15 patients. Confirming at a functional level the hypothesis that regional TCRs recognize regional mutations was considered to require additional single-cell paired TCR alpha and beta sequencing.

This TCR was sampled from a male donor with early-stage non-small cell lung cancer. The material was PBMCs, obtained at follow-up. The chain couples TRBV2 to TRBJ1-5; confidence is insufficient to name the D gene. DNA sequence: TGTGCCAGCAGTGTCACCCCACAGTTTCCGCGTAGCAATCAGCCCCAGCATTTT. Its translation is CASSVTPQFPRSNQPQHF.